The sequence of this TCR beta chain was determined in a study of shared clonotypes between healthy human individuals. When replicate PCRs were run on sorted subsets, they used 200 ng DNA, 28,000 or so T cell genomes. TCRdb keeps only in-frame clones here, not all; method: immunoSEQ multiplex PCR. The sample contains 300,000 or so clones, around two thirds of which appear only once. The germline gives CDR1 MNHNS, CDR2 SASEGT. There are 15 residues in the CDR3. Trimming cost V 4 bases and J 4 bases, with 14 bases left between them. All donors qualified as healthy HIV-negative adults and had experienced no recent acute infections or vaccinations.

The sequencing sample was made of memory CD4+ T cells sorted from blood. Indicated subset: CD45RA-negative fraction. This chain links TRBV6-1 with TRBJ1-3; maybe TRBD1 (5 bases). The sequence derives from a man aged 25-45 years in good health. The CDR3 here is CASSVDRGVGNTIYF. The DNA of the CDR3 is TGTGCCAGCAGTGTAGACCGGGGGGTCGGAAACACCATATATTTT.